Listed here are 28 T cell receptor beta chains from one sample, sequenced in a study of blood T cell repertoires in COVID-19 (TCRdb year 2020). The method was the immunoSEQ multiplex PCR assay. TCRdb limited this immuneACCESS table to in-frame rearrangements with V and J called. A share of clones is missing; checked studies link under half to unresolved V genes, and the rest is unexplained. The sample table contains 100,000 to 150,000 clones; only one count was recorded for around 76% of them. The top ten clonotypes cover over 4.5% of the sample. The sequenced sample consisted of peripheral blood. These receptors were taken from a man aged 55 to 70 with acute or convalescent COVID-19.

This clone turned up a few times. The chain links TRBV2 to TRBJ2-3, with 15 bases that match TRBD2. Germline CDR1 is SNHLY and CDR2 is FYNNEI. The ends lost 7 bases at V and 5 bases at J; junction bases unmatched: 7. This CDR3 is 16 amino acids long. The CDR3 DNA sequence: TGTGCCAGCAAACGGACTAGCGGGGGGGCCAGAGATACGCAGTATTTT. Translating gives CASKRTSGGARDTQYF.

This CDR3 reads CASSLGQANTEAFF. The CDR3 DNA is TGTGCCAGCAGTCTCGGACAGGCCAACACTGAAGCTTTCTTT. V is TRBV5-5 and J is TRBJ1-1, with 7 nucleotides matching TRBD1. Germline V gene sequence: CDR1 SGHKS, CDR2 YYEKEE (reference sequence). V was pared by 5 bases and J by 2 bases, with 6 bases of the junction left unmatched. The CDR3 contains 14 residues.

V usage is TRBV9 and J usage is TRBJ1-6, with a possible D match to TRBD1 (5 bases). CDR3 length equals 16 residues. Per the germline V gene, CDR1 is SGDLS and CDR2 is YYNGEE. V lost 0 bases and J 8 bases, leaving 15 bases between the germline ends. The CDR3 DNA follows: TGTGCCAGCAGCGTAGGGCCTCCAGGGTCCGATTCACCCCTCCACTTT. As protein: CASSVGPPGSDSPLHF.

This sequence joins TRBV4-2 and TRBJ2-7; the D gene is possibly TRBD2 (6 bases). CDR1 and CDR2 from the germline V gene are LGHNA and YNFKEQ. The CDR3 contains 19 residues. The V and J ends lost 1 base and 1 base respectively, with 23 bases between them. The chain's CDR3 is CASSQVFGGEERPSYEQYF. The CDR3 DNA sequence: TGTGCCAGCAGCCAAGTCTTCGGAGGGGAGGAGCGGCCTTCCTACGAGCAGTACTTC.

The chain recombines TRBV29-1 with TRBJ2-3, with 7 bases lining up with TRBD1. Per germline, CDR1 SQVTM and CDR2 ANQGSEA. This CDR3 contains 14 residues. V lost 4 bases to trimming and J lost 6 bases; unmatched junction nucleotides: 10. The CDR3: CSVARDRATDTQYF. The CDR3 DNA follows: TGCAGCGTTGCCCGAGACAGGGCCACCGATACGCAGTATTTT.

J is TRBJ1-2 and V is TRBV5-6; a weak D match, TRBD1 (5 bases). Germline CDR1 and CDR2: SGHDT and YYEEEE. V was cut by 4 bases and J by 0 bases, with 16 bases left in between. The CDR3 loop spans 16 amino acids. CDR3 coding DNA: TGTGCCAGCAGCCCTTCGATACAGGCGACTAACTATGGCTACACCTTC. Encoded protein: CASSPSIQATNYGYTF.

This clone was picked up a small number of times. The V gene is TRBV9, the J gene TRBJ1-1; D gene unclear. Looked up from germline, CDR1 is SGDLS and CDR2 is YYNGEE. Trimming pared 3 bases from V and 0 bases from J, leaving 15 bases between. The CDR3 consists of 16 residues. The CDR3: CASSGSGGRMNTEAFF. CDR3 bases: TGTGCCAGCAGCGGTTCCGGAGGGCGTATGAACACTGAAGCTTTCTTT.

This clone is a singleton in its sample. This chain uses TRBV9 with TRBJ1-1; maybe TRBD1 (6 bases). The CDR3 is 13 amino acids. The germline V gene has CDR1 SGDLS and CDR2 YYNGEE. V lost 7 bases, J lost 1 base, and 11 bases lay in between. This CDR3 is CASSRGANTEAFF. Here the CDR3 DNA reads TGTGCCAGCTCGCGGGGGGCGAACACTGAAGCTTTCTTT. Full variable domain (outside the CDR3, taken from reference TRBV9 and TRBJ1-1): DSGVTQTPKHLITATGQRVTLRCSPRSGDLSVYWYQQSLDQGLQFLIQYYNGEERAKGNILERFSAQQFPDLHSELNLSSLELGDSALYFCASSRGANTEAFFGQGTRLTVV.

There are a few counts of this clone. The chain couples TRBV30 to TRBJ2-7; 8 nucleotides line up with TRBD1. This CDR3 spans 13 amino acids. Germline V lookup: CDR1 GTSNPN, CDR2 SVGIG (reference sequence). Unmatched junction bases numbered 4, after V lost 3 bases and J lost 3 bases. The DNA of the CDR3 is TGTGCCTGGAGGCCCGGGACAGGCTACGAGCAGTACTTC. This gives the protein CAWRPGTGYEQYF.

This clone was detected only a few times. The CDR3, as DNA: TGTGCCAGCAGCTTGCAGGGGGCGCCTGGCTACACCTTC. This sequence encodes CASSLQGAPGYTF. This rearrangement joins TRBV5-4 to TRBJ1-2; 8 bases agree with TRBD1. V trimming: 1 base; J trimming: 7 bases; junction bases outside the gene matches: 3. Per the germline V gene, CDR1 is SGHNT and CDR2 is YYREEE (reference sequence). CDR3 length: 13 residues.

This chain joins TRBV30 and TRBJ1-5; D is unresolved. The CDR3 contains 18 residues. V lost 0 bases and J 6 bases, leaving 24 bases between the germline ends. Germline values: CDR1 GTSNPN, CDR2 SVGIG (reference sequence). CDR3 loop: CAWSVGSAEGLRAQPQHF. CDR3 DNA sequence: TGTGCCTGGAGTGTAGGAAGCGCGGAAGGGCTGCGGGCTCAGCCCCAGCATTTT.

The chain is built from TRBV6-1 and TRBJ1-1; D possibly corresponds to TRBD1 (5 bases). Trimming shortened V by 2 bases and J by 0 bases, and 7 bases separated the two germline ends. The CDR3 loop spans 14 amino acids. Germline-derived CDR1 and CDR2 are MNHNS and SASEGT. CDR3 amino acids: CASSERGLNTEAFF. The CDR3, as DNA: TGTGCCAGCAGTGAACGGGGGTTGAACACTGAAGCTTTCTTT.

The rearrangement joins TRBV7-9 to TRBJ2-3; a possible D gene is TRBD1 (8 bases). The CDR3 sequence is 15 residues long. Looked up from germline, CDR1 is SEHNR and CDR2 is FQNEAQ (reference sequence). V lost 5 bases and J lost 3, with 15 bases in between. The CDR3 reads CASSLGGTGTDTQYF. CDR3 DNA sequence: TGTGCCAGCAGCCTCGGGGGGACAGGTACAGATACGCAGTATTTT.

The chain carries TRBV5-1 and TRBJ2-5; D is undetermined. The V and J ends lost 0 bases and 5 bases respectively, with 14 bases between them. The CDR3 covers 15 residues. Per the germline V gene, CDR1 is SGHRS and CDR2 is YFSETQ. The CDR3 here is CASSLAQARRETQYF. Here the CDR3 DNA reads TGCGCCAGCAGCTTGGCTCAGGCCCGTCGGGAGACCCAGTACTTC.

The chain couples TRBV29-1 to TRBJ1-1; D uncertain. The CDR3 runs 13 residues. V gave up 5 bases and J gave up 1 base, with 11 bases separating them. Germline V gives CDR1 SQVTM, CDR2 ANQGSEA. The CDR3 protein is CSVSPTGNTEAFF. The CDR3 DNA sequence: TGCAGCGTTTCCCCGACGGGGAACACTGAAGCTTTCTTT.

This clone was detected only once. The chain joins TRBV2 to TRBJ1-1; 8 nucleotides align to TRBD1. Trimming took 6 bases from V and 3 from J; bases not matched to a gene: 12. The CDR3 is 16 amino acids. Germline CDR1 is SNHLY and CDR2 is FYNNEI. CDR3: CASSARTGYRDTEAFF. In DNA form, the CDR3 reads TGTGCCAGCAGCGCCCGGACAGGGTATCGGGACACTGAAGCTTTCTTT.

The chain has TRBV24-1 and TRBJ2-3, with 10 bases lining up with TRBD2. The CDR3 has 16 residues. Germline values: CDR1 KGHDR, CDR2 SFDVKD. V lost 3 bases to trimming and J lost 4 bases; unmatched junction nucleotides: 6. The CDR3 DNA reads as TGTGCCACCAGTGATCCAATAGCGGGAGGCCCAGATACGCAGTATTTT. Translated, it gives CATSDPIAGGPDTQYF.

This chain connects TRBV28 to TRBJ2-2; D unclear. The CDR3 contains 13 residues. V was clipped by 1 base and J by 4 bases, with 4 bases between them. Germline CDR1 and CDR2: MDHEN and SYDVKM. The CDR3: CASSLSVTGELFF. The CDR3 region has the DNA TGTGCCAGCAGTTTATCGGTCACCGGGGAGCTGTTTTTT.

This rearrangement joins TRBV24-1 to TRBJ1-2; D ambiguous. Germline values: CDR1 KGHDR, CDR2 SFDVKD. V was trimmed by 0 bases and J by 4 bases, leaving 8 bases between them. The CDR3 covers 14 residues. The CDR3 spells CATSDLSYRYGYTF. DNA for the CDR3: TGTGCCACCAGTGATTTGTCCTACCGCTATGGCTACACCTTC.

The genes are TRBV10-3 and TRBJ1-2; D not resolved. Germline V gene data show CDR1 as ENHRY and CDR2 as SYGVKD. This CDR3 has 15 amino acids. With 0 bases removed from V and 6 bases from J, the gap between germline ends came to 14 bases. CDR3 in DNA: TGTGCCATCAGTGAGTCCTTAGCAATCCCAGATGGCTACACCTTC. Translation gives CAISESLAIPDGYTF.

The chain uses TRBV12-5 and TRBJ2-5; TRBD2 matches at 11 bases. The CDR3 runs to 17 residues. Germline loops: CDR1 LGHNT, CDR2 FRNRAP. V shed 6 bases and J 5 bases; nucleotides not matched to a gene: 14. CDR3: CASGTGVLAGGRETQYF. CDR3 nucleotide sequence: TGTGCTAGTGGAACGGGGGTCCTAGCGGGAGGACGGGAGACCCAGTACTTC. The entire variable domain, with the rest obtained from reference TRBV12-5 and TRBJ2-5, is as follows: DARVTQTPRHKVTEMGQEVTMRCQPILGHNTVFWYRQTMMQGLELLAYFRNRAPLDDSGMPKDRFSAEMPDATLATLKIQPSEPRDSAVYFCASGTGVLAGGRETQYFGPGTRLLVL.

The rearrangement joins TRBV7-9 to TRBJ2-2, with D possibly TRBD2 on 6 matching bases. This CDR3 comprises 13 residues. Germline lookup yields CDR1 SEHNR and CDR2 FQNEAQ (reference sequence). The germline V and J ends were trimmed by 3 bases and 6 bases, with 8 bases remaining between them. The CDR3 region has the DNA TGTGCCAGCAGCTTCTCGGGGGCCGGGGAGCTGTTTTTT. Its protein is CASSFSGAGELFF.

The chain recombines TRBV6-5 with TRBJ1-1; D not resolved. From germline, CDR1 is MNHEY and CDR2 SVGAGI. Trimming removed 0 bases at V and 1 base at J, with 6 bases between. The CDR3 has 14 amino acids. The CDR3 DNA follows: TGTGCCAGCAGTTACTCTTCCAGGAACACTGAAGCTTTCTTT. Translated, it gives CASSYSSRNTEAFF.

This sequence joins TRBV19 and TRBJ1-2; possibly TRBD1 for D (5 bases). Trimming pared 3 bases from V and 0 bases from J, leaving 26 bases between. CDR1 is LNHDA and CDR2 is SQIVND in the germline V gene (reference sequence). The length of the CDR3 is 20 residues. CDR3 coding DNA: TGTGCCAGTAGTATCATCCGTCGGACACACTACGGACAAGCTAACTATGGCTACACCTTC. It is translated as CASSIIRRTHYGQANYGYTF.

The chain links TRBV19 to TRBJ1-5; D remains ambiguous. The CDR3 is made up of 17 amino acids. Trimming took off 5 bases at V and 1 base at J, with 18 bases between the two ends. The germline V gene has CDR1 LNHDA and CDR2 SQIVND (reference sequence). CDR3 in amino acids: CASSFLLLGVSNQPQHF. The CDR3 DNA follows: TGTGCCAGTAGTTTTCTTCTCCTGGGAGTGAGCAATCAGCCCCAGCATTTT.

The rearrangement joins TRBV18 to TRBJ2-4; a possible D gene is TRBD1 (5 bases). The CDR3 is 17 amino acids. The germline V gene has CDR1 KGHSH and CDR2 LQKENI. V lost 0 bases and J 0 bases, leaving 12 bases between the germline ends. CDR3 sequence (DNA): TGTGCCAGCTCACCACCGCAGGGATTACTAGCCAAAAACATTCAGTACTTC. Translated, it gives CASSPPQGLLAKNIQYF.

The CDR3 sequence: CAWRRPGSTDTQYF. CDR3 nucleotide sequence: TGTGCCTGGAGGCGTCCAGGCAGCACAGATACGCAGTATTTT. The chain recombines TRBV30 with TRBJ2-3; no clear D gene. Germline lookup yields CDR1 GTSNPN and CDR2 SVGIG (reference sequence). The length of the CDR3 is 14 residues. V lost 3 bases and J 0 bases, leaving 10 bases between the germline ends. The full variable domain, completed using reference TRBV30 and TRBJ2-3, is SQTIHQWPATLVQPVGSPLSLECTVEGTSNPNLYWYRQAAGRGLQLLFYSVGIGQISSEVPQNLSASRPQDRQFILSSKKLLLSDSGFYLCAWRRPGSTDTQYFGPGTRLTVL.

This clone was observed at least ten times. The chain couples TRBV25-1 to TRBJ2-2; TRBD2 matches 7 bases. CDR1 MGHDK and CDR2 SYGVNS come from the germline V gene. CDR3 length: 15 amino acids. The V and J ends lost 1 base and 4 bases, in that order; junction bases with no gene match: 3. As DNA, the CDR3 is TGTGCCAGCAGTGAATTGGGAGGGGCCACCGGGGAGCTGTTTTTT. Its translation: CASSELGGATGELFF. Full variable domain (outside the CDR3, taken from reference TRBV25-1 and TRBJ2-2): EADIYQTPRYLVIGTGKKITLECSQTMGHDKMYWYQQDPGMELHLIHYSYGVNSTEKGDLSSESTVSRIRTEHFPLTLESARPSHTSQYLCASSELGGATGELFFGEGSRLTVL.